This record covers a single T cell receptor (beta chain). The antigen remains undetermined. The data are from a study of blood T cells in healthy people across ages. Primed by a sample-barcoded 5' primer and a J-beta primer mix, a second PCR proceeded for 7 to 11 cycles. A single record per CDR3 protein comes from TCRdb applying MiXCR to the 5' RACE reads. This table has under 2,000,000 distinct CDR3 sequences, roughly 49% appearing once. This CDR3 is built from 16 residues. CDR1 is LGHNA, CDR2 YSLEER, per germline. Trimming stripped 0 bases from V and 1 base from J, with 7 bases between. Whole-study results and caveats: Unsorted PBMC input precluded a conclusive naive versus antigen-experienced comparison.

The TCR originated in a middle-aged woman in good health. Source material: blood. The chain joins TRBV4-3 to TRBJ1-6; D ambiguous. The CDR3 region is CASSQEVGSYNSPLHF. CDR3 bases: TGCGCCAGCAGCCAAGAGGTCGGTTCCTATAATTCACCCCTCCACTTT.